Sequencing of this T cell receptor (beta chain) was carried out in a study of shared clonotypes between healthy human individuals. As regards this clone: Its target is unknown.

Overall study findings and caveats: In general, naive subsets displayed greater estimated richness than memory subsets did.

Germline V gene sequence: CDR1 GTSNPN, CDR2 SVGIG (reference sequence). CDR3 length: 13 residues. V was clipped by 3 bases and J by 5 bases, with 14 bases between them. The donors were all Caucasian adults (living in Nashville, Tennessee). CD4+ cells were split into CD45RA+ naive and CD45RA-negative memory subsets. Some clones are missing from TCRdb's copy, which holds only in-frame ones; the method was immunoSEQ multiplex PCR. Of roughly 2,500,000 clones listed, roughly 93% are singletons. The genes are TRBV30 and TRBJ2-7; D might be TRBD2 (6 bases). The TCR was taken from a man aged 18 to 35 in good health. Some clones in this sample may be carry-over from other donors' samples. Sample: naive CD4+ T cells from PBMCs. Subset specified: CD45RA+ positively selected. CDR3 sequence reads: CAWRPSGVDEQYF. The CDR3 nucleotides read TGTGCCTGGAGACCCTCGGGAGTGGACGAGCAGTACTTC.